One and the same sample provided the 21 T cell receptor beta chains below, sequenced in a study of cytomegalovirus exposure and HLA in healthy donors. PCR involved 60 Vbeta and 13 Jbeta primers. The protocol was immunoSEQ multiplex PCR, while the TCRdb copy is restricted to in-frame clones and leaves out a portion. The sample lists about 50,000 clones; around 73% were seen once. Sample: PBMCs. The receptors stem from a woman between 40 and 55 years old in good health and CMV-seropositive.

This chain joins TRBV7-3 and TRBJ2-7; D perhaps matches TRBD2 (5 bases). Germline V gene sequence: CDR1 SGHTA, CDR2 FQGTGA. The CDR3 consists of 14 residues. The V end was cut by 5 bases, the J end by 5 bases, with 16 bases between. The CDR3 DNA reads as TGTGCCAGCAGCCACGAGAGGGTAAGAAACGAGCAGTACTTC. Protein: CASSHERVRNEQYF.

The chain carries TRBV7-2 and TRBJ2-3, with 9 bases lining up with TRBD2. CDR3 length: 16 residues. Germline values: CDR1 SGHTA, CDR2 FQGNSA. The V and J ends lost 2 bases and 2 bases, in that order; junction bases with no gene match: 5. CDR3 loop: CASSLYGGGATDTQYF. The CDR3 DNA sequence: TGTGCCAGCAGCTTATATGGCGGGGGGGCCACAGATACGCAGTATTTT.

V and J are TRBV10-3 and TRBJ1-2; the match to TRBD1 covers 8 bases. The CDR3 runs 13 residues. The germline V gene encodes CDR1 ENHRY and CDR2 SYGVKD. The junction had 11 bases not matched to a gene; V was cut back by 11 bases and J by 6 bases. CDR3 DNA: TGTGCCGTCGAGCAGGGGGCGCTGAATGGCTACACCTTC. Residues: CAVEQGALNGYTF.

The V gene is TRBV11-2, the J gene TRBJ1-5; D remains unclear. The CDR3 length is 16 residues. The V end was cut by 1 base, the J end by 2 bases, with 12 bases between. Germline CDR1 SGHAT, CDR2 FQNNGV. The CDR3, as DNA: TGTGCCAGCAGCTTAGGAGGATGGGAGGGCAATCAGCCCCAGCATTTT. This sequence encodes CASSLGGWEGNQPQHF.

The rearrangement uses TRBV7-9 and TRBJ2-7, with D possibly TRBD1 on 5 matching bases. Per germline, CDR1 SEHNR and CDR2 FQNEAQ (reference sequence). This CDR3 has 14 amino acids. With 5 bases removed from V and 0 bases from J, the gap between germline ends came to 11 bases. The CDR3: CASSQPDNSYEQYF. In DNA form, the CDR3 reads TGTGCCAGCAGCCAGCCGGACAACTCCTACGAGCAGTACTTC.

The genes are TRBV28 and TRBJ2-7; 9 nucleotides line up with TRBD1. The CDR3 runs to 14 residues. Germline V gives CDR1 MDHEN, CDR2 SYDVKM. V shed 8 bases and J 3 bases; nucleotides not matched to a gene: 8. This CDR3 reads CASGDRAPHYEQYF. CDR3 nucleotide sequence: TGTGCCAGCGGGGACAGGGCCCCCCACTACGAGCAGTACTTC.

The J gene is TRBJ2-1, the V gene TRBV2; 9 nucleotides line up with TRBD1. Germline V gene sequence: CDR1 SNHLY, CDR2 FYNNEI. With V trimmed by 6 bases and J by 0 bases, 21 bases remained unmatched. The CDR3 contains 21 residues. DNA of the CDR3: TGTGCCAGCAGGGGATCCAACAACAGGGGGCCTGTCGGATCCTCCTACAATGAGCAGTTCTTC. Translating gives CASRGSNNRGPVGSSYNEQFF.

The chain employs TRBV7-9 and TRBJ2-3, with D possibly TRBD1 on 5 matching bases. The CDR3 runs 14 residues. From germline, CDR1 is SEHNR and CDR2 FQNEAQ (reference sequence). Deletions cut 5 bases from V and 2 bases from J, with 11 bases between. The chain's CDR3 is CASSTRQYTDTQYF. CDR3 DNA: TGTGCCAGCAGCACTCGACAGTACACAGATACGCAGTATTTT.

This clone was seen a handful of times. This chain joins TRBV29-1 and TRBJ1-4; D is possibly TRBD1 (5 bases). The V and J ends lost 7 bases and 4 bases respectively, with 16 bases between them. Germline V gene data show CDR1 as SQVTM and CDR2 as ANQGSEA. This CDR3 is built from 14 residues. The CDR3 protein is CSALPWGDNEKLFF. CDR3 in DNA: TGCAGCGCCCTCCCTTGGGGGGATAATGAAAAACTGTTTTTT.

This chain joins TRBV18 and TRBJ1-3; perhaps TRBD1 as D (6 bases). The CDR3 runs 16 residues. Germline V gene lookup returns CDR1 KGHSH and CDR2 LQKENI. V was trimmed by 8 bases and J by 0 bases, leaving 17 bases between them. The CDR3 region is CASTQGSSVSGNTIYF. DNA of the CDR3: TGTGCCAGCACCCAGGGGTCCTCCGTCTCTGGAAACACCATATATTTT.

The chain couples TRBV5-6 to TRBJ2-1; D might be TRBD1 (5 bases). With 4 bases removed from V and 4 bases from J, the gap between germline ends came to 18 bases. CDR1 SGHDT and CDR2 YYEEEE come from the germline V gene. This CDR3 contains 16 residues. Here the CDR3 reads CASSLLRTIMYNEQFF. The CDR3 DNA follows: TGTGCCAGCAGCCTATTACGGACAATCATGTACAATGAGCAGTTCTTC.

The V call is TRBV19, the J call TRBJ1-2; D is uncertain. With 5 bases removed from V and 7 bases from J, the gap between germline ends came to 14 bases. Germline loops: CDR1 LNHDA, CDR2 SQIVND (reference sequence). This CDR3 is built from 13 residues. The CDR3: CASSREVRVGYTF. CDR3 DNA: TGTGCCAGTAGTCGGGAGGTGCGGGTTGGCTACACCTTC. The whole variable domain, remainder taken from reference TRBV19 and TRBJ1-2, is DGGITQSPKYLFRKEGQNVTLSCEQNLNHDAMYWYRQDPGQGLRLIYYSQIVNDFQKGDIAEGYSVSREKKESFPLTVTSAQKNPTAFYLCASSREVRVGYTFGSGTRLTVV.

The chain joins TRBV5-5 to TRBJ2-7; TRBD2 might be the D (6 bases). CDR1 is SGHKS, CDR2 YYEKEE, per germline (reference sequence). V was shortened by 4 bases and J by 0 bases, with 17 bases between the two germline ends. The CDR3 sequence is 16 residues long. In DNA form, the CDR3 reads TGTGCCAGCAGCATTGATTGGGGCGGGGCCTCCTACGAGCAGTACTTC. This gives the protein CASSIDWGGASYEQYF.

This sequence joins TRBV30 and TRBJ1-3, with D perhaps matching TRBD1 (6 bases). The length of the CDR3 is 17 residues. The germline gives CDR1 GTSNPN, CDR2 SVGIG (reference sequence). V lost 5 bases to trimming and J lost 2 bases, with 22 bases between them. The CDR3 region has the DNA TGTGCCTGGCTTGGGAGGGGACCGGGACAAACTGGAAACACCATATATTTT. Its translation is CAWLGRGPGQTGNTIYF. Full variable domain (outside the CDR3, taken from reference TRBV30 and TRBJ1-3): SQTIHQWPATLVQPVGSPLSLECTVEGTSNPNLYWYRQAAGRGLQLLFYSVGIGQISSEVPQNLSASRPQDRQFILSSKKLLLSDSGFYLCAWLGRGPGQTGNTIYFGEGSWLTVV.

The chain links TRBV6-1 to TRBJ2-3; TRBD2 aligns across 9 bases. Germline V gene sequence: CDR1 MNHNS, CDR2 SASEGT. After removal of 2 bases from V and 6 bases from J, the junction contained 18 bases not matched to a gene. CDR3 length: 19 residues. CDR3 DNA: TGTGCCAGCAGTGAAACCAGCGGGGGGCCCCCAGGGGGAAAGGATACGCAGTATTTT. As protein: CASSETSGGPPGGKDTQYF.

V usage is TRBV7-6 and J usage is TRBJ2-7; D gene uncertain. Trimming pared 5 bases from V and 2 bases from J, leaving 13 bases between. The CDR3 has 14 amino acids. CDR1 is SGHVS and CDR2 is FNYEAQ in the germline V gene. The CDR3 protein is CASSLEAVAYEQYF. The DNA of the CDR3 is TGTGCCAGCAGCCTAGAGGCGGTTGCCTACGAGCAGTACTTC. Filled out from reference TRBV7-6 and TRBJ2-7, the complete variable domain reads GAGVSQSPRYKVTKRGQDVALRCDPISGHVSLYWYRQALGQGPEFLTYFNYEAQQDKSGLPNDRFSAERPEGSISTLTIQRTEQRDSAMYRCASSLEAVAYEQYFGPGTRLTVT.

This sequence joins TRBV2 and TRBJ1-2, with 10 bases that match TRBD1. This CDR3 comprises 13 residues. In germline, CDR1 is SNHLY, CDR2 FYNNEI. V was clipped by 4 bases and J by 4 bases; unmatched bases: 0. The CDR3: CASSGTGGYGYTF. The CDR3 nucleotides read TGTGCCAGCAGTGGGACAGGGGGCTATGGCTACACCTTC.

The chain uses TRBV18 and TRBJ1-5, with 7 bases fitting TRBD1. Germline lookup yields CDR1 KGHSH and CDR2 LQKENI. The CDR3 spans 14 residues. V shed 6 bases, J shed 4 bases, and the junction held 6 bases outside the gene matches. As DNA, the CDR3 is TGTGCCAGCTCTCTTCAACAGGGGAATCAGCCCCAGCATTTT. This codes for CASSLQQGNQPQHF.

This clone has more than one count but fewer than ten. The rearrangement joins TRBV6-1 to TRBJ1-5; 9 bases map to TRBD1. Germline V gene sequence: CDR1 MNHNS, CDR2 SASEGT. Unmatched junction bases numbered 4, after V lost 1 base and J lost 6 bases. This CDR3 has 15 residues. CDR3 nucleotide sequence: TGTGCCAGCAGTGAAGGACAGGGGGGGACTCAGCCCCAGCATTTT. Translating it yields CASSEGQGGTQPQHF.

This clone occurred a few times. The CDR3 reads CSVYGGADPEKLFF. DNA for the CDR3: TGCAGCGTTTATGGGGGGGCAGACCCTGAAAAACTGTTTTTT. The rearrangement joins TRBV29-1 to TRBJ1-4; D might be TRBD1 (6 bases). Germline V gene lookup returns CDR1 SQVTM and CDR2 ANQGSEA. Trimming left V 5 bases short and J 7 bases short, with 17 bases between. CDR3 length equals 14 residues.

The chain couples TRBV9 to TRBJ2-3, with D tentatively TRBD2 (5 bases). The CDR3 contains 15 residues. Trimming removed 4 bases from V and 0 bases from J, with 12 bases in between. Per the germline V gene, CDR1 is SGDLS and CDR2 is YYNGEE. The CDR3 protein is CASSPPSGSTDTQYF. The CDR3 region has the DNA TGTGCCAGCAGCCCACCTTCGGGGAGCACAGATACGCAGTATTTT.